This TCR beta chain was sequenced during a study of blood T cell repertoires in COVID-19. Study context: Spain, Italy and the United States supplied samples that represented acute and convalescent COVID-19. T cells, B-cell-depleted T cells, or PBMCs provided the cDNA or gDNA that served as material.

V was trimmed by 4 bases and J by 3 bases, leaving 7 bases between them. Germline lookup yields CDR1 MRHNA and CDR2 SNTAGT. CDR3 length equals 13 residues. Recruited during active infection, patients (from Seattle) were subsequently followed longitudinally. The authors' processing: For nucleated cells, counts were estimated from reference gene primer amplification. Sequencing used immunoSEQ multiplex PCR; TCRdb keeps in-frame clones, though not all of them. The V and J calls and the clone size are those of that table, but D and trimming were determined from the DNA. Of about 240,000 clones in the sample, more than 85% were seen once.

The V call is TRBV6-4, the J call TRBJ1-5; the D is unclear. This sequence was found in a woman aged 45-59 years with COVID-19, enrolled during active disease. The sample comprised peripheral blood. The DNA for the CDR3 is TGTGCCAGCAGTGGGGCAGTCAATCAGCCCCAGCATTTT. This gives the protein CASSGAVNQPQHF.